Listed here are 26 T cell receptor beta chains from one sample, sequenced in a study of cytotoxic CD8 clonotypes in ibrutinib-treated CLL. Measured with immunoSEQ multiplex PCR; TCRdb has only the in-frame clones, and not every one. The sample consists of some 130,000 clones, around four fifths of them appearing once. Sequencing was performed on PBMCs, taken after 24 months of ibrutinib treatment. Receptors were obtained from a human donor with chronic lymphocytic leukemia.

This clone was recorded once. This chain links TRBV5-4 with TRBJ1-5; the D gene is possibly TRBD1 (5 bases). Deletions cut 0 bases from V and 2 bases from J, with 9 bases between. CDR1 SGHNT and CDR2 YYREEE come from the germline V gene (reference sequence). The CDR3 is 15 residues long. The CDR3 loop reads CASSLGGAGNQPQHF. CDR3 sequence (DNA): TGTGCCAGCAGCTTGGGGGGCGCGGGCAATCAGCCCCAGCATTTT.

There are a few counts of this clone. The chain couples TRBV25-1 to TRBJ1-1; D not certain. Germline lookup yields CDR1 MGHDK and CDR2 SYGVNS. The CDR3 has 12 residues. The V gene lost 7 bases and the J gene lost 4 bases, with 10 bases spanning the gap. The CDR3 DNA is TGTGCCAGCACTTCTGTGACCACTGAAGCTTTCTTT. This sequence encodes CASTSVTTEAFF.

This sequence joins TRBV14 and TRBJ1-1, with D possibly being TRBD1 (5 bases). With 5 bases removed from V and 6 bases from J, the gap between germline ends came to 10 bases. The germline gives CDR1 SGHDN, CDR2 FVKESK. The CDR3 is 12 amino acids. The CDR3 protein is CASSRQPPEAFF. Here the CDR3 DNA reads TGTGCCAGCAGCAGACAGCCCCCTGAAGCTTTCTTT.

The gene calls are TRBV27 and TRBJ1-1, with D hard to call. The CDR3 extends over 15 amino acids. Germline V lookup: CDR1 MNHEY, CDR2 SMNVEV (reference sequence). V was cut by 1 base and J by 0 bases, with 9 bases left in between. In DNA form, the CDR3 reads TGTGCCAGCAGTTTATGGGGTAACATGAACACTGAAGCTTTCTTT. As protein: CASSLWGNMNTEAFF.

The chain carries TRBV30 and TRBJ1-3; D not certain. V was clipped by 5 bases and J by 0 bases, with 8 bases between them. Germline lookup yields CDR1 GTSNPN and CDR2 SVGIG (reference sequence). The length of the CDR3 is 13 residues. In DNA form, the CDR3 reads TGTGCCTGGGAAGAAAACTCTGGAAACACCATATATTTT. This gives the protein CAWEENSGNTIYF.

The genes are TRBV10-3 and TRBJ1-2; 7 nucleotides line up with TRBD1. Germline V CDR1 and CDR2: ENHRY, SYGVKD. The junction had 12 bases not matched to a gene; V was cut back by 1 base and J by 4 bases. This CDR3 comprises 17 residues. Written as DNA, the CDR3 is TGTGCCATCAGTGAGTATGGTGGGACAGAGGTCGGCTATGGCTACACCTTC. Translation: CAISEYGGTEVGYGYTF.

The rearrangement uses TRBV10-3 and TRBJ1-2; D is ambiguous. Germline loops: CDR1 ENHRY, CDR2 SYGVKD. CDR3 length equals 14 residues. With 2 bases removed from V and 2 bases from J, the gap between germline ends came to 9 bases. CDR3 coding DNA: TGTGCCATCAGTGAGATACGCGGAAACTATGGCTACACCTTC. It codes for CAISEIRGNYGYTF.

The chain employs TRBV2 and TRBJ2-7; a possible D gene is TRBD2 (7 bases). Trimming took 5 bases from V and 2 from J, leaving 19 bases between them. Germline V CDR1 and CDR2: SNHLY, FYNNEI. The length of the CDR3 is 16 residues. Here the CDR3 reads CASSIGEGGSTYEQYF. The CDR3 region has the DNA TGTGCCAGCAGTATAGGGGAGGGGGGCTCGACCTACGAGCAGTACTTC.

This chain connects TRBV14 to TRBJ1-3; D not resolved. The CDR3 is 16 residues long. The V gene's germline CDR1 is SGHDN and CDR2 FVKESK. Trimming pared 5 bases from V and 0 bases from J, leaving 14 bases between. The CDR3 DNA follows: TGTGCCAGCAGCGCCCCTGGCAGTTACTCTGGAAACACCATATATTTT. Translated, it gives CASSAPGSYSGNTIYF.

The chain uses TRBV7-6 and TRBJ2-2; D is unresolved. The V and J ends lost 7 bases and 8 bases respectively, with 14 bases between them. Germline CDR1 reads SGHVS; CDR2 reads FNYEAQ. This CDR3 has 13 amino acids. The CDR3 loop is CASIESPLGELFF. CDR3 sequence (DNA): TGTGCCAGCATCGAGAGCCCCCTGGGGGAGCTGTTTTTT.

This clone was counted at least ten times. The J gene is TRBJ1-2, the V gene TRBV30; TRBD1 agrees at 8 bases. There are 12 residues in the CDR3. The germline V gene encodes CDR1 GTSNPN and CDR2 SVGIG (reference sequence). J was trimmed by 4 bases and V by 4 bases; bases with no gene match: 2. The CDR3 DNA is TGTGCCTGGACGGACAGGGCCTATGGCTACACCTTC. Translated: CAWTDRAYGYTF.

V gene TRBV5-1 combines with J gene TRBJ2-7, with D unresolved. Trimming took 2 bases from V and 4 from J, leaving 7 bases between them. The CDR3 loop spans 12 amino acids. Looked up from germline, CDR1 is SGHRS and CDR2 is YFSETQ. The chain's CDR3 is CASSFDQYEQYF. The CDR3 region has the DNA TGCGCCAGCAGCTTTGATCAGTACGAGCAGTACTTC.

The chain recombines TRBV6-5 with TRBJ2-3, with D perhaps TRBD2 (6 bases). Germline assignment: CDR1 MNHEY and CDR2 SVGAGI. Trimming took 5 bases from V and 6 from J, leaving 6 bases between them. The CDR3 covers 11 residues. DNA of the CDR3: TGTGCCAGCAGTCGGGGGGATACGCAGTATTTT. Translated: CASSRGDTQYF.

The CDR3 reads CASSFFGQARGTEAFF. The CDR3 bases are TGTGCCAGCAGCTTCTTTGGCCAGGCGAGGGGCACTGAAGCTTTCTTT. V gene TRBV7-2 combines with J gene TRBJ1-1, with TRBD1 as a possible D gene (5 bases). V shed 3 bases and J shed 4 bases, with 18 bases lying between them. Per the germline V gene, CDR1 is SGHTA and CDR2 is FQGNSA. This CDR3 spans 16 amino acids.

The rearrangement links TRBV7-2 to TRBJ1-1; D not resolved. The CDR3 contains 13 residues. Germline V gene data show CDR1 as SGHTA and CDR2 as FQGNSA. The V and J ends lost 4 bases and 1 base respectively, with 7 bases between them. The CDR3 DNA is TGTGCCAGCAGCTCCGCAGGGAACACTGAAGCTTTCTTT. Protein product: CASSSAGNTEAFF.

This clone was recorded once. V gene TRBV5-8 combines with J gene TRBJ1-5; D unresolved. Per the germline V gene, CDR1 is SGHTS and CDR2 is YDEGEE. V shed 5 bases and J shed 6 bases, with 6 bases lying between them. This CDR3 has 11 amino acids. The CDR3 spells CASRSAQPQHF. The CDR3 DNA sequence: TGTGCCAGCAGATCCGCTCAGCCCCAGCATTTT.

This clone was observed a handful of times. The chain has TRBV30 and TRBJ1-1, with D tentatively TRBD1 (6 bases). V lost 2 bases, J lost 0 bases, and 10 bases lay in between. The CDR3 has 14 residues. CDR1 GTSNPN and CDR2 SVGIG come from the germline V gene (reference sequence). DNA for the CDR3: TGTGCCTGGAGTCTCGGACAGATGAACACTGAAGCTTTCTTT. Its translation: CAWSLGQMNTEAFF.

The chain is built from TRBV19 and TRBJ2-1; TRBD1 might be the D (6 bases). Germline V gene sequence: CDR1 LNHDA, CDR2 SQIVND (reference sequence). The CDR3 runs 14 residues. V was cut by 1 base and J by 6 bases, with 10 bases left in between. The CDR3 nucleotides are TGTGCCAGTAGTATAGCCCGAGGGGGCAATGAGCAGTTCTTC. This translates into CASSIARGGNEQFF.

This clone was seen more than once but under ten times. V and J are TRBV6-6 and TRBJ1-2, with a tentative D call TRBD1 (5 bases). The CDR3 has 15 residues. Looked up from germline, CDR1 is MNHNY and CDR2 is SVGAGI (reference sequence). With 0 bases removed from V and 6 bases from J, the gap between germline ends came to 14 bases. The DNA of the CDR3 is TGTGCCAGCAGTTACTCCCCAGGGAGCGGGAATGGCTACACCTTC. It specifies CASSYSPGSGNGYTF.

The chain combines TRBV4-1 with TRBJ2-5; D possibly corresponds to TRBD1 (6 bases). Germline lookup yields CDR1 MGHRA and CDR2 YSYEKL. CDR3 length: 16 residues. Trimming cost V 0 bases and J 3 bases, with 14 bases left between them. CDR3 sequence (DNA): TGCGCCAGCAGCCAAGATAGGCACAGGGTGAAAGAGACCCAGTACTTC. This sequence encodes CASSQDRHRVKETQYF.

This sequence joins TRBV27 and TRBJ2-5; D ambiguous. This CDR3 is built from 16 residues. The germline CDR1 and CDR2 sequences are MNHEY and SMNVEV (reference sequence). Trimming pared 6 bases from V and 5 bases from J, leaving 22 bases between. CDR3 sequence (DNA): TGTGCCAGCAGCCGCACCCCCCGGGCCCCCGTGGAGACCCAGTACTTC. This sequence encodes CASSRTPRAPVETQYF.

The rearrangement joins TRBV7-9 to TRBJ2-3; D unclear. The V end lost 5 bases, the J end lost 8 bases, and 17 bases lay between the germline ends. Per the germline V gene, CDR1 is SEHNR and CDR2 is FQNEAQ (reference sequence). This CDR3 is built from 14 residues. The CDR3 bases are TGTGCCAGCAGCCCGTCCAGCATAGGAAGTACGCAGTATTTT. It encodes CASSPSSIGSTQYF.

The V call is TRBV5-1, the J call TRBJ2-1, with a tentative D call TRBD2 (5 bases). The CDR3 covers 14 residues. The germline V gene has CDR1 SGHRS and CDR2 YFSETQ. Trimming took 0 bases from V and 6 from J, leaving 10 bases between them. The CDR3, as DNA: TGCGCCAGCAGCTTGGCCCTAGCCGCCAATGAGCAGTTCTTC. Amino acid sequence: CASSLALAANEQFF.

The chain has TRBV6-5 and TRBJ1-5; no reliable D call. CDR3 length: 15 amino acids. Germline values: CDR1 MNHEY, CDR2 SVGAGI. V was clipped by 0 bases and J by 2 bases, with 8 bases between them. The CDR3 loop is CASSYSTGGNQPQHF. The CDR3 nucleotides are TGTGCCAGCAGTTACTCGACCGGGGGCAATCAGCCCCAGCATTTT.

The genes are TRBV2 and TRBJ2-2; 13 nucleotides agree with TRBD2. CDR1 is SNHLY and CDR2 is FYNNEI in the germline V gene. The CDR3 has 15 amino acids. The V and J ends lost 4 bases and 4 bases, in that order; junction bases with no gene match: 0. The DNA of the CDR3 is TGTGCCAGCAGTGGACTAGCGGGGGGCACCGGGGAGCTGTTTTTT. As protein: CASSGLAGGTGELFF.

CDR3 sequence (DNA): TGTGCCAGCAGCTTACCTGGACTAGCGGGGGGCCCCAGCACAGATACGCAGTATTTT. This translates into CASSLPGLAGGPSTDTQYF. The gene calls are TRBV7-2 and TRBJ2-3; TRBD2 aligns across 14 bases. Germline V gene lookup returns CDR1 SGHTA and CDR2 FQGNSA. CDR3 size: 19 residues. Unmatched junction bases numbered 7, after V lost 2 bases and J lost 0 bases.